This T cell receptor beta chain originates from a study of human versus mouse CDR3 diversity and MHC coevolution. Whole-study results and caveats: Approximately 1.7 million TCR beta clonotypes were estimated for humans, the largest repertoire. Human T cells were selected on about 6 MHC II alleles.

Germline assignment: CDR1 SGHTA and CDR2 FQGTGA. J lost 7 bases, V lost 5 bases, and 7 bases had no gene match. This CDR3 has 14 amino acids. TCRdb keeps only in-frame clones here, not all; method: immunoSEQ multiplex PCR. Altogether some 60,000 clones are present, about 94% being singletons, with the ten largest covering approximately 17%. On this clone itself: Antigen specificity is unknown.

This rearrangement joins TRBV7-3 to TRBJ2-5, with 10 bases that match TRBD2. The source material was naive CD4+ T cells from blood. The subset here: CD45RO-negative CD62L-positive naive CD4 T cells. The sequence was obtained from a person in their sixties or seventies in good health. CDR3 sequence (DNA): TGTGCCAGCAGCCTTGGGACTAGCGCTGGGACCCAGTACTTC. It translates to CASSLGTSAGTQYF.